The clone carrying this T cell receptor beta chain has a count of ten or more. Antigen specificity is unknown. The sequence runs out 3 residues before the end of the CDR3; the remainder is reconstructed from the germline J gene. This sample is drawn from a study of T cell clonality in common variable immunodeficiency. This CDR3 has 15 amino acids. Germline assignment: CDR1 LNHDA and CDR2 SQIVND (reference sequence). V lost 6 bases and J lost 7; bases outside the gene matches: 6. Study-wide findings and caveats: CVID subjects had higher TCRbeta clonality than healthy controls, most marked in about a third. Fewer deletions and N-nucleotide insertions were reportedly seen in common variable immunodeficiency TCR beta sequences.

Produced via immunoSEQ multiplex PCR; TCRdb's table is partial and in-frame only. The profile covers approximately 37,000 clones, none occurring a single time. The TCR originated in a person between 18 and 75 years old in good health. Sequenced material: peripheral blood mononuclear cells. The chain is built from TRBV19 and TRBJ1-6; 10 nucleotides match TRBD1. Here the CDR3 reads CASSPGQGTNSPLHF. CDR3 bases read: TGTGCCAGTAGCCCGGGACAGGGGACCAATTCACCC.